This T cell receptor beta chain was found in a study of Graves' ophthalmopathy and Graves' hyperthyroidism. For the study at large: Investigators collected peripheral blood at initial diagnosis, before any treatment was given. Study-wide results and caveats: The model's ophthalmopathy progression predictions had more than 55% sensitivity and 72.22% specificity. Blood repertoires reportedly contained most expanded thyroid clonotypes above 0.001 frequency.

In its sample, this clonotype was seen many times. What it binds is unknown. As the template, RNA transcripts were used to amplify TCR beta CDR3 regions. Amplification began with first-round RT-PCR using HTBI primers, then second-round multiplex PCR was performed. TCRdb processed the multiplex PCR reads anew with MiXCR; each CDR3 protein has one entry. The table has 650,000 to 800,000 distinct CDR3 sequences, roughly 41% seen once; the top ten hold more than 3%. Ophthalmopathic donors had moderate-to-severe activity, CAS ≥3 and NOSPECS ≥4, with disease that had lasted under 3 months. The receptor was isolated from an adult man with Graves' ophthalmopathy. The sequenced sample consisted of peripheral blood.

The CDR3 region is CASSLEAGGTEAFF. CDR3 coding DNA: TGTGCCAGCAGCTTAGAGGCAGGGGGCACTGAAGCTTTCTTT. The chain recombines TRBV7-6 with TRBJ1-1, with TRBD1 matching over 7 bases. V lost 1 base, J lost 4 bases, and 3 bases stayed unmatched. The CDR3 sequence is 14 residues long. Per germline, CDR1 SGHVS and CDR2 FNYEAQ.